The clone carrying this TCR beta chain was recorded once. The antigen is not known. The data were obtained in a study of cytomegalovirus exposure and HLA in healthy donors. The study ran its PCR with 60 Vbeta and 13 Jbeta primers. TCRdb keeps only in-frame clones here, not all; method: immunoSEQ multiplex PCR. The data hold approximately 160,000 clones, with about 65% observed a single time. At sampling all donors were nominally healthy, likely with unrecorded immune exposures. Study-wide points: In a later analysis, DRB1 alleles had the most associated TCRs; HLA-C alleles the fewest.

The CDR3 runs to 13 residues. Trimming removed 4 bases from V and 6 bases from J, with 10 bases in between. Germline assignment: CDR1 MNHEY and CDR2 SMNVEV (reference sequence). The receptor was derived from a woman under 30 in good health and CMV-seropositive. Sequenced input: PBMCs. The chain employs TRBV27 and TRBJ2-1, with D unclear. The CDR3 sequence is CASSSGLINEQFF. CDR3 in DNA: TGTGCCAGCAGTTCTGGTCTAATCAATGAGCAGTTCTTC.